This T cell receptor beta chain was obtained from a study of neoadjuvant anti-PD-1 for oral cavity cancer. The overall study: Patients mostly received three to four biweekly nivolumab doses at 3 mg/kg before surgery. Patients without progression got a fourth dose around day 43.

Time point in this sample: after neoadjuvant nivolumab, at surgical resection. Patients had HPV-negative, locally advanced oral cavity squamous cell carcinoma. V trimming: 1 base; J trimming: 0 bases; junction bases outside the gene matches: 24. Germline-derived CDR1 and CDR2 are WNHNN and SYGVQD (reference sequence). This CDR3 has 23 amino acids. TCRdb's copy holds only in-frame clones and misses some; the assay was immunoSEQ multiplex PCR. This table has 55,000 to 75,000 clones, about 86% appearing once. This clonotype was obtained from a person aged 40 to 85 with oral cavity squamous cell carcinoma. The chain uses TRBV10-1 and TRBJ2-3, with TRBD2 matching over 8 bases. Material: PBMCs, obtained after nivolumab (anti-PD-1) treatment. The CDR3: CASSEFKTGGPSSKWKSTDTQYF. Here the CDR3 DNA reads TGCGCCAGCAGTGAGTTTAAGACGGGGGGGCCGTCTTCGAAGTGGAAGAGCACAGATACGCAGTATTTT.